The sequence of this T cell receptor beta chain was determined in a study of blood T cell repertoires in COVID-19. TCRdb keeps only in-frame clones here, not all; method: immunoSEQ multiplex PCR. The sample gives approximately 210,000 clones, about 86% of which show up once; roughly 14% is in the top ten. Germline CDR1 and CDR2: SEHNR and FQNEAQ (reference sequence). The CDR3 loop spans 15 amino acids. Trimming left V 5 bases short and J 10 bases short, with 23 bases between. Sequencing was carried out using PBMCs or T cells enriched from blood (not recorded which). This receptor was identified in a woman between 45 and 60 years old with acute COVID-19. This chain uses TRBV7-9 with TRBJ1-2, with D unresolved. CDR3 DNA: TGTGCCAGCAGCCCAACCTCGACCGGAGCGGAAGACTACACCTTC. It codes for CASSPTSTGAEDYTF.